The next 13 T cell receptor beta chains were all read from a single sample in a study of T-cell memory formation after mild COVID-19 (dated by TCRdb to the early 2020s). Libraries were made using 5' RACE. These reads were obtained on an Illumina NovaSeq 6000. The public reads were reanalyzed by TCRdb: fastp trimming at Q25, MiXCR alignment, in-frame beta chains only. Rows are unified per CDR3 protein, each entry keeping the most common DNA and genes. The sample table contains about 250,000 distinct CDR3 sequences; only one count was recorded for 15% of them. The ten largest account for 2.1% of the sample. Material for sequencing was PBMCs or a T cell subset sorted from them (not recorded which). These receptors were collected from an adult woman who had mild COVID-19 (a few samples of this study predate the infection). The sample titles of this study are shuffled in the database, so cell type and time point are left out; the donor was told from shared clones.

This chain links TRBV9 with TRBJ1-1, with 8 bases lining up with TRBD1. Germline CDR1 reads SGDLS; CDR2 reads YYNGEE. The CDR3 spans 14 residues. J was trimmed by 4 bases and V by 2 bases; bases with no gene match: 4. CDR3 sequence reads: CASSVGQGATEAFF. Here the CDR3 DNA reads TGTGCCAGCAGCGTCGGGCAGGGGGCCACTGAAGCTTTCTTT.

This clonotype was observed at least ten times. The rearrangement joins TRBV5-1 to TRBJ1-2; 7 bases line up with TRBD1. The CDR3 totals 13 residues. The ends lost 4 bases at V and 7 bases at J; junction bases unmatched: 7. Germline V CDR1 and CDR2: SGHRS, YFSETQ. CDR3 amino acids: CASSTGQYIGYTF. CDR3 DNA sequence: TGCGCCAGCAGCACGGGACAGTATATTGGCTACACCTTC.

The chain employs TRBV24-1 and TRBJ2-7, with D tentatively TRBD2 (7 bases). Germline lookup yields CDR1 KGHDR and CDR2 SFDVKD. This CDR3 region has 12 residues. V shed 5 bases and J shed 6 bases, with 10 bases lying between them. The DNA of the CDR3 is TGTGCCACCAGTGCCGGGGGGCGCGAGCAGTACTTC. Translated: CATSAGGREQYF.

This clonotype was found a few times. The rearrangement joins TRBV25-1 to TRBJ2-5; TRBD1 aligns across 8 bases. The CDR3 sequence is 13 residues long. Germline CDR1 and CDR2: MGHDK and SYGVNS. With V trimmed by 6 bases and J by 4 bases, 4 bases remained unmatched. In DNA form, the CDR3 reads TGTGCCAGCAGGGGGACAGGCGGAGAGACCCAGTACTTC. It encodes CASRGTGGETQYF.

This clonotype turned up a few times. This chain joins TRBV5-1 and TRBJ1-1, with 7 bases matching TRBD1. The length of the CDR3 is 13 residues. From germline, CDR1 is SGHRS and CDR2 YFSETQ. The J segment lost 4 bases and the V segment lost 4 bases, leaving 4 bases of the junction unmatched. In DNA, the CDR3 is TGCGCCAGCAGCCGAACAGGGGCCACTGAAGCTTTCTTT. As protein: CASSRTGATEAFF.

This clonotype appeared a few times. CDR3 DNA: TGCAGTGCTAGGGGACAGGGGGCGGTAAAACTGTTTTTT. Translating it yields CSARGQGAVKLFF. The V and J genes are TRBV20-1 and TRBJ1-4, with TRBD1 identical over 12 bases. The CDR3 has 13 amino acids. J lost 10 bases, V lost 3 bases, and 3 bases had no gene match. CDR1 is DFQATT, CDR2 SNEGSKA, per germline (reference sequence).

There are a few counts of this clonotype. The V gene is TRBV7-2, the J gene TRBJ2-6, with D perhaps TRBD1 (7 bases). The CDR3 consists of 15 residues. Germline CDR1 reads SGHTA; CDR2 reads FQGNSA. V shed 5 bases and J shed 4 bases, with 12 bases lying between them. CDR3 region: CASSPGGPGANVLTF. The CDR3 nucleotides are TGTGCCAGCAGCCCAGGGGGGCCCGGGGCCAACGTCCTGACTTTC.

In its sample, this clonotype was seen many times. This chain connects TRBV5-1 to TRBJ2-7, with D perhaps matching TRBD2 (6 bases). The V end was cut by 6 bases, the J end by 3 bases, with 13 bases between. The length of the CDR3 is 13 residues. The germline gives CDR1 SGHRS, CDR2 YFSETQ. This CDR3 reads CASTPGVGYEQYF. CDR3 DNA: TGCGCCAGCACCCCGGGAGTAGGCTACGAGCAGTACTTC. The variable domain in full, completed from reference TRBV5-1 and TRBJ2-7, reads KAGVTQTPRYLIKTRGQQVTLSCSPISGHRSVSWYQQTPGQGLQFLFEYFSETQRNKGNFPGRFSGRQFSNSRSEMNVSTLELGDSALYLCASTPGVGYEQYFGPGTRLTVT.

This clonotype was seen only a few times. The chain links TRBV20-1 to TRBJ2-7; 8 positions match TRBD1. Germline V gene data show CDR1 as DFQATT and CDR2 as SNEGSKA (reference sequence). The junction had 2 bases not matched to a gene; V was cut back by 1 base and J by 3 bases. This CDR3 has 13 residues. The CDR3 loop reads CSARGQGNYEQYF. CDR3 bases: TGCAGTGCTAGAGGACAGGGGAACTACGAGCAGTACTTC.

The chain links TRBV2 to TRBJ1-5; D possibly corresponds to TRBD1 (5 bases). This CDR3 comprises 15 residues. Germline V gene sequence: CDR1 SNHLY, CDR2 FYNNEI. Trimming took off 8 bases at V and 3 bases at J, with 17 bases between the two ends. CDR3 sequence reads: CASRQGGVDNQPQHF. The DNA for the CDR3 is TGTGCCAGCCGGCAAGGAGGGGTCGACAATCAGCCCCAGCATTTT.

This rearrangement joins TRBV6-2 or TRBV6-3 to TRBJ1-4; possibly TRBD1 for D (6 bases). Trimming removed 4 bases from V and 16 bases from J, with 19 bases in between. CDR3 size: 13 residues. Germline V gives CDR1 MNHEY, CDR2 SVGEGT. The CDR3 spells CASSSGTNALRFF. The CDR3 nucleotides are TGTGCCAGCAGTTCCGGGACAAATGCCTTACGGTTTTTT.

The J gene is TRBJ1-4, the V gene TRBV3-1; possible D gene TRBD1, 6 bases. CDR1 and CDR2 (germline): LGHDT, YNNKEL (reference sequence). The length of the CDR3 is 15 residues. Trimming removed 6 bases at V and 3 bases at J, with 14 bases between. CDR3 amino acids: CASRSTGPANEKLFF. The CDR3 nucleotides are TGTGCCAGCAGGAGTACAGGGCCCGCTAATGAAAAACTGTTTTTT.

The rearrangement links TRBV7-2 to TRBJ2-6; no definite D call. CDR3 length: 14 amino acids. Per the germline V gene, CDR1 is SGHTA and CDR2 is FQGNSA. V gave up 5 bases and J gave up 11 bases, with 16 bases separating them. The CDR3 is CASSRTLGKDVLTF. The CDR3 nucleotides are TGTGCCAGCAGCCGGACGCTGGGGAAGGACGTCCTGACTTTC. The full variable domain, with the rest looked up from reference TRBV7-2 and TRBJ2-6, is GAGVSQSPSNKVTEKGKDVELRCDPISGHTALYWYRQSLGQGLEFLIYFQGNSAPDKSGLPSDRFSAERTGGSVSTLTIQRTQQEDSAVYLCASSRTLGKDVLTFGAGSRLTVL.